This entry is about one TCR beta chain. Its matching antigen is unknown. The CDR3 loop spans 12 amino acids. Germline V gene lookup returns CDR1 SGHAT and CDR2 FQNNGV. With 5 bases removed from V and 3 bases from J, the gap between germline ends came to 7 bases. The sample is drawn from a study of T cell responses to AZD1222 COVID-19 vaccine. Points from the study as a whole: The sample set comprised mostly white British donors with more females, and clonal diversity was possibly underestimated.

TCRdb's table, derived via immunoSEQ multiplex PCR, lists solely in-frame clones and lacks some. The data show 100,000 or so clones, approximately 90% seen once. The rearrangement joins TRBV11-2 to TRBJ1-2; D gene ambiguous. Sample: peripheral blood, taken on day 0 of AZD1222 vaccination. This receptor was obtained from an adult in good health. The CDR3 spells CASSQTYYGYTF. CDR3 in DNA: TGTGCCAGCAGCCAGACCTACTATGGCTACACCTTC.